The present T cell receptor (beta chain) was sequenced within a study of T cell clonotyping in hematopoietic cell transplantation. Study summary: Cytoreduction preceded collection of pretransplant recipient samples.

The time point here: recipient sample about 28 days before transplant, after cytoreduction. Notes on this clone: The antigen is unknown.

Libraries were prepared by immunoSEQ multiplex PCR; TCRdb keeps only in-frame clonotypes and omits some of them. Of 35,000 to 45,000 clones in the sample, 95% were seen once. The study's findings and limits: Pathologically expanded recipient clonotypes increased progressively from day 30 to day 180 as diversity fell. Few recipient clonotypes overlapped donors; over 95% were de novo at given depth. Broader posttransplant TCR repertoire diversity was predicted by graft donor and pretransplant recipient Inverse Simpson Index values.

Germline lookup yields CDR1 MNHEY and CDR2 SVGAGI. The trim removed 6 bases at V and 6 bases at J, leaving 9 bases unmatched. The CDR3 covers 15 residues. The receptor was derived from a man in his forties with chronic myeloid leukemia. Some clones in this sample may be carry-over from other donors' samples. Source: peripheral blood mononuclear cells, taken before stem cell transplant. V is TRBV6-5 and J is TRBJ2-2; 8 bases agree with TRBD2. CDR3 coding DNA: TGTGCCAGCAGAGCAGCGGGGGTAGGGGCCGGGGAGCTGTTTTTT. Translated, it gives CASRAAGVGAGELFF.